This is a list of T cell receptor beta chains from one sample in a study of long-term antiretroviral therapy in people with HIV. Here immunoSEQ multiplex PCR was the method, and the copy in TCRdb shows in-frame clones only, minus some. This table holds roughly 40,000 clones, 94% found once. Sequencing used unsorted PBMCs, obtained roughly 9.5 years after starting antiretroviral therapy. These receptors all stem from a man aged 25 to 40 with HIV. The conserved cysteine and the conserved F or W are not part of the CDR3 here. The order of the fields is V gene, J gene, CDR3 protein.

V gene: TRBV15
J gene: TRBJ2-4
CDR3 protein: ATSSDRVWKNIQY

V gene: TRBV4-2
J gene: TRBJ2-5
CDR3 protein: ASSLWTVQETQY

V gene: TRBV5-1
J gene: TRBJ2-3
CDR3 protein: ASSSGLAGGPADTQY

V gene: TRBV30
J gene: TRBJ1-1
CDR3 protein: AWPLLNTGNTEAF

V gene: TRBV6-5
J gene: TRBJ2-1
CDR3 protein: ASSLQPSGVNEQF

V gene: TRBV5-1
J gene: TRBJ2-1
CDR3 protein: ASSLATGQGIGSYNEQF

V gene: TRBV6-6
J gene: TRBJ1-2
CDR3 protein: ASSYTDRSYGYT

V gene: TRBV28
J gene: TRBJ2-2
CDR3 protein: ASVASNTGELF

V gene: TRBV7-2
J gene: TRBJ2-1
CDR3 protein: ASQGAAAYNEQF

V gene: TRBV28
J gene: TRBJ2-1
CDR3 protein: ASSTPWGNDEQF

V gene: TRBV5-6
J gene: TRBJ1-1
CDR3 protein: ASSFSRTGFLGEAF

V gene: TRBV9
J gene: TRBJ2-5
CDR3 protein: ASSQGQGYETQY

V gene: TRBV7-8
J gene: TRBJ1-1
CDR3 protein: ASSLGRPLREAF

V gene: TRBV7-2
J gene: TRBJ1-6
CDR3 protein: ASSLVRGDSPLH

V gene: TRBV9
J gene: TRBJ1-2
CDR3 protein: ASSVEGLDGYT

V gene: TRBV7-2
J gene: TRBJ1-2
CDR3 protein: ASSPRDGSQSYGYT

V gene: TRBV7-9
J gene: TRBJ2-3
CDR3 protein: ASSFAVADTQY